This T cell receptor beta chain was identified during a study of regulatory T cells in long-lasting Graves disease. Specified time point: newly diagnosed GD, antithyroid drugs for less than 3 months. Scientists built the TCR library using RNA that was extracted from PBMCs. This clonotype has ten or more counts. V lost 8 bases and J lost 4; bases outside the gene matches: 11. This CDR3 region has 14 residues. Germline V CDR1 and CDR2: SNHLY, FYNNEI. Both iRepertoire HTBI primers and Arm-PCR of CDR3 regions were used to build the TCR beta libraries. MiXCR, run by TCRdb on the multiplex PCR reads, gives a single entry per CDR3 protein. The sample includes 530,000 or so distinct CDR3 sequences, 13% of them seen just once. These data are also associated with another study on T cells in Graves' hyperthyroidism and ophthalmopathy.

This clonotype originated in a man aged 30 to 39 with Graves disease. Sequenced material: peripheral blood mononuclear cells (PBMCs), taken at new diagnosis, from a patient treated with antithyroid drugs. This rearrangement joins TRBV2 to TRBJ2-7, with 7 nucleotides matching TRBD1. CDR3 sequence (DNA): TGTGCCAGCGGAAAGACAGGGACCGCTTACGAGCAGTACTTC. Its protein is CASGKTGTAYEQYF.